One sample yielded the 21 T cell receptor beta chains listed below, sequenced in a study of T-cell reconstitution after alpha-beta-depleted transplantation in children. Unique molecular identifiers were built into the TCRbeta library. One entry per CDR3 protein results from TCRdb running MiXCR on the PCR reads. Counted here are hundreds of thousands of distinct CDR3 sequences, over 10% occurring once; the ten biggest clones make up roughly 0.84%. The input for sequencing was PBMCs, taken before TCRalphabeta/CD19-depleted stem cell transplant. These receptors all stem from a girl under 10 years old with congenital amegakaryocytic thrombocytopenia, due to receive a stem cell transplant.

This clonotype was observed many times. The J gene is TRBJ1-3, the V gene TRBV20-1, with unresolved D. The ends were cut back, 5 bases at V and 2 bases at J, with 10 bases in the middle. Germline V gene lookup returns CDR1 DFQATT and CDR2 SNEGSKA (reference sequence). This CDR3 is 13 amino acids long. The CDR3 reads CSAHRPAGNTIYF. The CDR3, as DNA: TGCAGTGCTCATAGACCCGCTGGAAACACCATATATTTT.

In the case of this clonotype: A junction boundary mismatches the germline segment, possibly from a read error. Here the CDR3 DNA reads TGTGCCAGTAGTGAAGTAGGAATGTACAATGAGCAGTTCTTC. This gives the protein CASSEVGMYNEQFF. V and J are TRBV25-1 and TRBJ2-1, with unresolved D. The CDR3 runs 14 residues. CDR1 MGHDK and CDR2 SYGVNS come from the germline V gene.

This clonotype was seen ten or more times. CDR3 sequence reads: CASDPIAKNIQYF. As DNA, the CDR3 is TGTGCCAGCGACCCCATAGCCAAAAACATTCAGTACTTC. The chain joins TRBV11-2 to TRBJ2-4; D ambiguous. The germline V gene has CDR1 SGHAT and CDR2 FQNNGV. The CDR3 extends over 13 amino acids. With 8 bases removed from V and 0 bases from J, the gap between germline ends came to 8 bases.

To note about this clonotype: This could be a read error, since a much larger clone is one nucleotide away. Without the conserved terminal phenylalanine or tryptophan, this CDR3 likely stems from a read error. The chain recombines TRBV10-3 with TRBJ2-5; D gene unclear. The CDR3 loop spans 14 amino acids. Germline V gene lookup returns CDR1 ENHRY and CDR2 SYGVKD. The V gene lost 3 bases and the J gene lost 5 bases, with 13 bases spanning the gap. This CDR3 is CAISDPTNLETQYL. The CDR3 region has the DNA TGTGCCATCAGTGACCCGACCAATCTGGAGACCCAGTACCTC.

There are a few counts of this clonotype. The chain carries TRBV5-1 and TRBJ2-2, with a tentative D call TRBD2 (5 bases). Germline V CDR1 and CDR2: SGHRS, YFSETQ. The CDR3 has 14 amino acids. The V gene lost 7 bases and the J gene lost 5 bases, with 15 bases spanning the gap. CDR3 nucleotides: TGCGCCAGCGGCGGGCCCGGGTGGACCGGGGAGCTGTTTTTT. It is translated as CASGGPGWTGELFF.

Ten or more counts support this clonotype. This chain links TRBV5-1 with TRBJ2-1; tentatively, D is TRBD2 (6 bases). The CDR3 is 13 amino acids. Trimming pared 4 bases from V and 3 bases from J, leaving 8 bases between. Germline V gene lookup returns CDR1 SGHRS and CDR2 YFSETQ. CDR3 nucleotides: TGCGCCAGCAGCGAGACTAGCTACAATGAGCAGTTCTTC. It translates to CASSETSYNEQFF.

This clonotype was detected many times. The rearrangement links TRBV12-3 or TRBV12-4 to TRBJ2-1, with 7 nucleotides matching TRBD2. J was trimmed by 6 bases and V by 3 bases; bases with no gene match: 11. The CDR3 has 16 amino acids. This CDR3 reads CASSLGTGLIGNEQFF. CDR3 nucleotides: TGTGCCAGCAGTTTGGGGACGGGACTAATTGGCAATGAGCAGTTCTTC.

This clonotype was detected many times. V usage is TRBV10-3 and J usage is TRBJ2-1; D is unresolved. Trimming shortened V by 4 bases and J by 0 bases, and 13 bases separated the two germline ends. Germline CDR1 is ENHRY and CDR2 is SYGVKD. This CDR3 is 16 amino acids long. DNA for the CDR3: TGTGCCATCAGTGGCTCTCTTAGGGACTCCTACAATGAGCAGTTCTTC. This codes for CAISGSLRDSYNEQFF.

This clonotype was seen many times. The rearrangement links TRBV29-1 to TRBJ2-3, with a weak D call TRBD2 (6 bases). There are 13 residues in the CDR3. The V and J ends lost 7 bases and 1 base respectively, with 12 bases between them. Germline CDR1 is SQVTM and CDR2 is ANQGSEA. Here the CDR3 DNA reads TGCAGCGCCCTAACGGGAGGCACAGATACGCAGTATTTT. This gives the protein CSALTGGTDTQYF.

There are many counts of this clonotype. J is TRBJ2-1 and V is TRBV5-1; TRBD1 matches 7 bases. The CDR3 runs to 16 residues. J lost 7 bases, V lost 4 bases, and 14 bases had no gene match. Germline CDR1 is SGHRS and CDR2 is YFSETQ. The CDR3 protein is CASSPVAGGAINEQFF. The CDR3 bases are TGCGCCAGCAGCCCCGTAGCAGGGGGTGCGATAAATGAGCAGTTCTTC.

A few counts support this clonotype. V usage is TRBV30 and J usage is TRBJ2-5; no firm D call. Germline CDR1 reads GTSNPN; CDR2 reads SVGIG (reference sequence). The ends were cut back, 0 bases at V and 2 bases at J, with 7 bases in the middle. The CDR3 totals 13 residues. The CDR3 is CAWSVSEQETQYF. Here the CDR3 DNA reads TGTGCCTGGAGTGTATCGGAGCAAGAGACCCAGTACTTC.

This clonotype occurred many times. J is TRBJ1-1 and V is TRBV20-1; tentative D call: TRBD1 (5 bases). The length of the CDR3 is 14 residues. The germline V and J ends were trimmed by 0 bases and 3 bases, with 11 bases remaining between them. Germline lookup yields CDR1 DFQATT and CDR2 SNEGSKA (reference sequence). In nucleotides, the CDR3 is TGCAGTGCTAGAGAGGGCGGGGGGGACACTGAAGCTTTCTTT. Translated: CSAREGGGDTEAFF.

As regards this clonotype: Given a much more abundant clone one base away, this may be a read error. This rearrangement joins TRBV28 to TRBJ1-2, with 8 positions matching TRBD1. This CDR3 spans 13 amino acids. The germline V gene encodes CDR1 MDHEN and CDR2 SYDVKM. The junction had 8 bases not matched to a gene; V was cut back by 6 bases and J by 8 bases. Here the CDR3 DNA reads TGTGCCAGCAGAAGGACAGGGAACTCCGGCTACACCTTC. Translating gives CASRRTGNSGYTF.

Concerning this clonotype: A much larger clone sits a single nucleotide away, making a read error possible. The chain employs TRBV28 and TRBJ2-3; 8 nucleotides agree with TRBD2. With 5 bases clipped from V and 2 bases from J, the junction kept 12 bases outside the gene matches. The CDR3 has 17 residues. Per germline, CDR1 MDHEN and CDR2 SYDVKM. The CDR3 DNA reads as TGTGCCAGCAGTCTGGCCCCCCTAGCGGGCTCCACAGATACGCAGTATTTT. This translates into CASSLAPLAGSTDTQYF.

The sample holds many counts of this clonotype. V and J are TRBV5-1 and TRBJ2-3; TRBD2 matches at 8 bases. The CDR3 runs to 15 residues. Germline V gene sequence: CDR1 SGHRS, CDR2 YFSETQ. Trimming removed 0 bases from V and 1 base from J; junction bases left unmatched: 1. CDR3 in amino acids: CASSLETSGTDTQYF. CDR3 bases: TGCGCCAGCAGCTTGGAGACTAGCGGCACAGATACGCAGTATTTT.

This chain links TRBV14 with TRBJ2-3; no clear D gene. V was pared by 0 bases and J by 4 bases, with 11 bases between. Germline assignment: CDR1 SGHDN and CDR2 FVKESK. The CDR3 length is 15 residues. The CDR3 DNA sequence: TGTGCCAGCAGCCAAGACATTACCTGGGCAGATACGCAGTATTTT. This codes for CASSQDITWADTQYF.

The V gene is TRBV7-6, the J gene TRBJ2-5; D is unclear. The CDR3 sequence is 14 residues long. Between the trimmed V and J ends, which lost 2 bases and 5 bases, there was a span of 12 bases. Germline-derived CDR1 and CDR2 are SGHVS and FNYEAQ. The CDR3 here is CASSLSGRLETQYF. For the CDR3, the DNA is TGTGCCAGCAGCTTATCGGGCAGGTTGGAGACCCAGTACTTC.

This clonotype came up many times. The rearrangement uses TRBV27 and TRBJ2-2, with D tentatively TRBD2 (6 bases). The CDR3 extends over 13 amino acids. V lost 3 bases, J lost 6 bases, and 8 bases lay in between. The germline V gene has CDR1 MNHEY and CDR2 SMNVEV (reference sequence). CDR3: CASSLGGAGELFF. CDR3 coding DNA: TGTGCCAGCAGTTTGGGCGGGGCCGGGGAGCTGTTTTTT.

This clonotype occurred many times. The chain recombines TRBV5-1 with TRBJ2-2; weak D call: TRBD1 (7 bases). V was pared by 3 bases and J by 5 bases, with 14 bases between. The CDR3 covers 15 residues. The germline CDR1 and CDR2 sequences are SGHRS and YFSETQ. CDR3 nucleotides: TGCGCCAGCAGCTGGACAGGAGGGATGACCGGGGAGCTGTTTTTT. Translating gives CASSWTGGMTGELFF. Filled out from reference TRBV5-1 and TRBJ2-2, the complete variable domain reads KAGVTQTPRYLIKTRGQQVTLSCSPISGHRSVSWYQQTPGQGLQFLFEYFSETQRNKGNFPGRFSGRQFSNSRSEMNVSTLELGDSALYLCASSWTGGMTGELFFGEGSRLTVL.

This clonotype was picked up many times. The gene calls are TRBV6-1 and TRBJ2-3; 8 bases are shared with TRBD2. V lost 7 bases and J lost 4; bases outside the gene matches: 7. CDR3 length: 14 amino acids. Germline V gives CDR1 MNHNS, CDR2 SASEGT. CDR3 sequence: CASKGSGAADTQYF. CDR3 nucleotides: TGTGCCAGCAAAGGTAGCGGGGCTGCAGATACGCAGTATTTT.

In its sample, this clonotype was seen many times. The chain is built from TRBV12-3 or TRBV12-4 and TRBJ2-3; D unresolved. This CDR3 spans 13 amino acids. The ends were cut back, 1 base at V and 6 bases at J, with 8 bases in the middle. CDR3 amino acids: CASSLVSVDTQYF. CDR3 DNA: TGTGCCAGCAGTTTAGTATCGGTGGATACGCAGTATTTT.